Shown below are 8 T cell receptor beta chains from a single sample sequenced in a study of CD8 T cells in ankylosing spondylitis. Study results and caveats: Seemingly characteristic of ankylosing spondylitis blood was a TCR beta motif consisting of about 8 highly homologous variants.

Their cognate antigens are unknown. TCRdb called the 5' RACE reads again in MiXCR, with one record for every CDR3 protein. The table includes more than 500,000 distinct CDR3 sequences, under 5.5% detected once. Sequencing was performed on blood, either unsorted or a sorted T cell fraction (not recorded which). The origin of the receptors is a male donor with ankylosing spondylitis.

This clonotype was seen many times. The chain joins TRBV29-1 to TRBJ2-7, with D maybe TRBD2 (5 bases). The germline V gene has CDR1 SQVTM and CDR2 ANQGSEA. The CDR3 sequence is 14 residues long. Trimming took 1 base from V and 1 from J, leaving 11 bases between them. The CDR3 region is CSVEVRGPSYEQYF. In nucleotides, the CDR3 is TGCAGCGTTGAAGTTCGAGGGCCATCCTACGAGCAGTACTTC.

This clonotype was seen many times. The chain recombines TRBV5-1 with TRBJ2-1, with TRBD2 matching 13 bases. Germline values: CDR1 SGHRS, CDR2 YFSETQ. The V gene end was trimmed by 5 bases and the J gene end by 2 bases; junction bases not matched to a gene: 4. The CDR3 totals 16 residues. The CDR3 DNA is TGCGCCAGCAGAGGACTAGCGGGAGAGACCTACAATGAGCAGTTCTTC. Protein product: CASRGLAGETYNEQFF.

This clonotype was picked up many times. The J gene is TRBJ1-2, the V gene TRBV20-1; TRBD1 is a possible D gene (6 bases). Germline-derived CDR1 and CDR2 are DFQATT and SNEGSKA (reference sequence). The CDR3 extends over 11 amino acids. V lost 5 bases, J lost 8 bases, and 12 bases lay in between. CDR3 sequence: CSAPTGEGYTF. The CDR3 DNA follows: TGCAGTGCTCCGACAGGAGAAGGCTACACCTTC.

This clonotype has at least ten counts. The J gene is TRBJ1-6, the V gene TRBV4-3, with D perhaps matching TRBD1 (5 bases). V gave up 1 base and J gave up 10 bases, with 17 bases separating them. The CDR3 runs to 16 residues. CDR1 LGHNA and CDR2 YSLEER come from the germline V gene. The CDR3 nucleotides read TGCGCCAGCAGCCAAGTCAGCAGGGTGCCGGGCTCACCCCTCCACTTT. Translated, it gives CASSQVSRVPGSPLHF.

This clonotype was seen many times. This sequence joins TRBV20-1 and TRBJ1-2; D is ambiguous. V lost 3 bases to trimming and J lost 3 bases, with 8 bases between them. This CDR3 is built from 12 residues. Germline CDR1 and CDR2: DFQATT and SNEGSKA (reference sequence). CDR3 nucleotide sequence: TGCAGTGCTAGCCGGAGAGACTATGGCTACACCTTC. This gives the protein CSASRRDYGYTF.

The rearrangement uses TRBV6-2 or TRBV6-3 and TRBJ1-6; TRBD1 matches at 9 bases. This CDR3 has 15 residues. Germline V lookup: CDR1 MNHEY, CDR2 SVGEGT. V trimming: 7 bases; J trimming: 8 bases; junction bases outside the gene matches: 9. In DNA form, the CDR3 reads TGTGCCAGCACCAAAAGGGGACAGGGACATTCACCCCTCCACTTT. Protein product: CASTKRGQGHSPLHF.

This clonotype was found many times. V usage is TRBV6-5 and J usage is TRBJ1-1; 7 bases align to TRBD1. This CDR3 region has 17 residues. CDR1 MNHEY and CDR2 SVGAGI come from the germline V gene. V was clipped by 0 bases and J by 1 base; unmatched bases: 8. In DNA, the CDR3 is TGTGCCAGCAGTTACTCGAGGGCAGGGGGGGGGAACACTGAAGCTTTCTTT. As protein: CASSYSRAGGGNTEAFF.

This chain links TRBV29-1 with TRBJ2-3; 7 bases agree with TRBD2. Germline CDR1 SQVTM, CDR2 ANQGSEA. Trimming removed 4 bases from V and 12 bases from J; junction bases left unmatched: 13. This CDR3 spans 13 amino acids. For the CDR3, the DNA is TGCAGCGTTGGGGGGGGTATGACAGATAGACAGTATTTT. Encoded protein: CSVGGGMTDRQYF.